The 32 T cell receptor beta chains presented below share a single source sample, sequenced in a study of cytomegalovirus exposure and HLA in healthy donors. Sequencing used immunoSEQ multiplex PCR; TCRdb keeps in-frame clones, though not all of them. The repertoire holds about 120,000 clones, about 90% seen once, with 1.5% to 2% in the top ten. Sequenced sample: PBMCs. The source is a woman between 18 and 29 years old in good health and CMV-seronegative.

J is TRBJ2-3 and V is TRBV4-2; 10 positions match TRBD2. With 2 bases clipped from V and 1 base from J, the junction kept 3 bases outside the gene matches. CDR3 length: 16 residues. Germline CDR1 and CDR2: LGHNA and YNFKEQ. In DNA, the CDR3 is TGTGCCAGCAGCCAACTAGCGGGGGAAGGCACAGATACGCAGTATTTT. The encoded protein is CASSQLAGEGTDTQYF.

The chain joins TRBV2 to TRBJ2-5; 7 nucleotides match TRBD2. Germline V CDR1 and CDR2: SNHLY, FYNNEI. This CDR3 has 13 residues. The V segment lost 6 bases and the J segment 5 bases; nucleotides outside the gene matches: 6. The CDR3 spells CASSQGLRETQYF. The CDR3 region has the DNA TGTGCCAGCAGCCAGGGACTAAGGGAGACCCAGTACTTC. Variable domain in full (rest from reference TRBV2 and TRBJ2-5): EPEVTQTPSHQVTQMGQEVILRCVPISNHLYFYWYRQILGQKVEFLVSFYNNEISEKSEIFDDQFSVERPDGSNFTLKIRSTKLEDSAMYFCASSQGLRETQYFGPGTRLLVL.

The chain combines TRBV4-1 with TRBJ2-7; 9 positions match TRBD2. The CDR3 runs 16 residues. Germline assignment: CDR1 MGHRA and CDR2 YSYEKL. V dropped 0 bases and J dropped 4; count of bases not matched to a gene: 7. The CDR3 DNA is TGCGCCAGCAGCCAAGATGTGGCGGGAGGGAGATACGAGCAGTACTTC. Its protein is CASSQDVAGGRYEQYF.

V is TRBV7-2 and J is TRBJ1-5; maybe TRBD1 (5 bases). In germline, CDR1 is SGHTA, CDR2 FQGNSA. V lost 1 base, J lost 6 bases, and 13 bases lay in between. The CDR3 loop spans 15 amino acids. The CDR3 spells CASSLGRGGGQPQHF. The CDR3 DNA sequence: TGTGCCAGCAGCTTAGGTCGCGGGGGAGGTCAGCCCCAGCATTTT.

The chain carries TRBV19 and TRBJ2-3; the match to TRBD2 covers 8 bases. CDR3 length: 16 residues. From germline, CDR1 is LNHDA and CDR2 SQIVND (reference sequence). V shed 1 base, J shed 2 bases, and the junction held 5 bases outside the gene matches. CDR3 in amino acids: CASSIGYSGNTDTQYF. CDR3 DNA sequence: TGTGCCAGTAGTATAGGTTATAGCGGGAACACAGATACGCAGTATTTT. The complete variable domain, with remaining parts taken from reference TRBV19 and TRBJ2-3, reads DGGITQSPKYLFRKEGQNVTLSCEQNLNHDAMYWYRQDPGQGLRLIYYSQIVNDFQKGDIAEGYSVSREKKESFPLTVTSAQKNPTAFYLCASSIGYSGNTDTQYFGPGTRLTVL.

The chain carries TRBV19 and TRBJ2-7, with D possibly TRBD1 on 7 matching bases. Germline assignment: CDR1 LNHDA and CDR2 SQIVND (reference sequence). Trimming removed 8 bases at V and 0 bases at J, with 17 bases between. This CDR3 region has 15 residues. The CDR3 nucleotides read TGTGCCAGTTCCTCGGCAGGGGGGAGCTCCTACGAGCAGTACTTC. It codes for CASSSAGGSSYEQYF.

V is TRBV30 and J is TRBJ1-2; D may be TRBD1 (6 bases). Germline V gene lookup returns CDR1 GTSNPN and CDR2 SVGIG (reference sequence). V was cut by 1 base and J by 6 bases, with 27 bases left in between. This CDR3 contains 18 residues. The CDR3 protein is CAWSGHPWDTAIWDGYTF. The CDR3 DNA is TGTGCCTGGAGTGGACATCCCTGGGACACTGCTATTTGGGATGGCTACACCTTC.

The V and J genes are TRBV19 and TRBJ2-7; TRBD2 agrees at 15 bases. The ends lost 5 bases at V and 2 bases at J; junction bases unmatched: 13. This CDR3 is built from 19 residues. Germline values: CDR1 LNHDA, CDR2 SQIVND (reference sequence). CDR3 DNA sequence: TGTGCCAGTAGTCCCCGGACTAGCGGGAGGGCCCTCTATACCTACGAGCAGTACTTC. Translated: CASSPRTSGRALYTYEQYF.

This clone was seen once. This chain uses TRBV25-1 with TRBJ2-6; tentative D call: TRBD1 (6 bases). The germline CDR1 and CDR2 sequences are MGHDK and SYGVNS. V lost 8 bases and J lost 2, with 22 bases in between. CDR3 length equals 18 residues. The CDR3, as DNA: TGTGCCAGCGGCGAGGAACAGGGCTTTCCCACTGGGGCCAACGTCCTGACTTTC. Amino acids: CASGEEQGFPTGANVLTF.

The chain joins TRBV28 to TRBJ1-2; TRBD1 aligns across 7 bases. Germline V gene lookup returns CDR1 MDHEN and CDR2 SYDVKM. V shed 6 bases, J shed 6 bases, and the junction held 13 bases outside the gene matches. This CDR3 has 15 amino acids. CDR3: CASRMSDRIVDGYTF. The CDR3 DNA sequence: TGTGCCAGCAGAATGTCGGACAGGATCGTTGATGGCTACACCTTC.

This clone was counted a single time. V is TRBV11-2 and J is TRBJ1-1; no clear D. The germline CDR1 and CDR2 sequences are SGHAT and FQNNGV. The CDR3 is 13 residues long. V lost 0 bases to trimming and J lost 10 bases, with 12 bases between them. The CDR3 nucleotides read TGTGCCAGCAGCTTAGAAGCCGAAACCGGAGCTTTCTTT. As protein: CASSLEAETGAFF.

This chain uses TRBV7-9 with TRBJ2-1; unclear D gene. The CDR3 contains 18 residues. The germline CDR1 and CDR2 sequences are SEHNR and FQNEAQ (reference sequence). Trimming took off 4 bases at V and 5 bases at J, with 24 bases between the two ends. The CDR3 spells CASSSPRFGSFFHNEQFF. CDR3 sequence (DNA): TGTGCCAGCAGCTCCCCGAGATTCGGTAGCTTCTTCCACAATGAGCAGTTCTTC.

CDR3 in DNA: TGTGCCAGCAGTGAAGTCGGACAGATCTATGGCTACACCTTC. Protein product: CASSEVGQIYGYTF. This chain uses TRBV6-1 with TRBJ1-2; weak D call: TRBD1 (6 bases). CDR1 and CDR2 from the germline V gene are MNHNS and SASEGT. The CDR3 sequence is 14 residues long. V was clipped by 1 base and J by 4 bases, with 10 bases between them.

The V call is TRBV9, the J call TRBJ2-1, with TRBD2 matching 13 bases. Germline V gene lookup returns CDR1 SGDLS and CDR2 YYNGEE. CDR3 length equals 14 residues. V shed 6 bases and J 8 bases; nucleotides not matched to a gene: 5. CDR3 residues: CASTLGTSGDEQFF. The CDR3 bases are TGTGCCAGCACCCTAGGGACTAGCGGGGATGAGCAGTTCTTC.

A single count supports this clone. This chain connects TRBV7-2 to TRBJ2-4; D is ambiguous. The V end was cut by 4 bases, the J end by 8 bases, with 12 bases between. CDR1 is SGHTA and CDR2 is FQGNSA in the germline V gene. The CDR3 is made up of 13 amino acids. CDR3 loop: CASSSPVGDIQYF. For the CDR3, the DNA is TGTGCCAGCAGCTCCCCTGTCGGTGACATTCAGTACTTC.

The chain couples TRBV9 to TRBJ2-3; D remains unclear. CDR3 size: 14 residues. V gave up 2 bases and J gave up 2 bases, with 9 bases separating them. Germline V gene sequence: CDR1 SGDLS, CDR2 YYNGEE. In DNA form, the CDR3 reads TGTGCCAGCAGCGTCTCGGGTACCACAGATACGCAGTATTTT. Its protein product is CASSVSGTTDTQYF.

J is TRBJ1-2 and V is TRBV5-1; the D is unclear. V shed 5 bases and J shed 2 bases, with 7 bases lying between them. Germline CDR1 and CDR2: SGHRS and YFSETQ. This CDR3 region has 12 residues. The CDR3 region has the DNA TGCGCCAGCAGGTCGGGAAACTATGGCTACACCTTC. Protein product: CASRSGNYGYTF.

The gene calls are TRBV15 and TRBJ2-7; 8 bases agree with TRBD2. Germline V gives CDR1 LNHNV, CDR2 YYDKDF (reference sequence). V lost 0 bases, J lost 3 bases, and 13 bases stayed unmatched. CDR3 length: 18 amino acids. Here the CDR3 reads CATSRDLGDSGVSYEQYF. DNA of the CDR3: TGTGCCACCAGCAGAGATCTTGGGGATAGCGGGGTAAGCTACGAGCAGTACTTC.

This clone has just one count. The rearrangement uses TRBV5-1 and TRBJ1-1, with 9 nucleotides matching TRBD1. The CDR3 is 17 amino acids. V trimming: 0 bases; J trimming: 1 base; junction bases outside the gene matches: 7. CDR1 is SGHRS, CDR2 YFSETQ, per germline. DNA of the CDR3: TGCGCCAGCAGCTTGGTGGGACAGGGTCTGGGGAACACTGAAGCTTTCTTT. Translating it yields CASSLVGQGLGNTEAFF.

V is TRBV5-6 and J is TRBJ2-1; 9 nucleotides align to TRBD1. Per the germline V gene, CDR1 is SGHDT and CDR2 is YYEEEE. V shed 3 bases, J shed 1 base, and the junction held 2 bases outside the gene matches. This CDR3 comprises 15 residues. CDR3 amino acids: CASSYGQGSYNEQFF. In nucleotides, the CDR3 is TGTGCCAGCAGCTACGGACAGGGGTCCTACAATGAGCAGTTCTTC.

This clone occurred once. V gene TRBV7-8 combines with J gene TRBJ2-3, with 14 bases matching TRBD2. V shed 5 bases, J shed 6 bases, and the junction held 7 bases outside the gene matches. Germline V lookup: CDR1 SGHVS, CDR2 FQNEAQ. CDR3 length: 16 amino acids. CDR3 loop: CASSPGTSGSRDTQYF. The CDR3 DNA reads TGTGCCAGCAGCCCTGGGACTAGCGGGAGTCGTGATACGCAGTATTTT.

The chain uses TRBV4-1 and TRBJ2-5, with 8 bases lining up with TRBD2. In germline, CDR1 is MGHRA, CDR2 YSYEKL. J was trimmed by 5 bases and V by 2 bases; bases with no gene match: 7. This CDR3 spans 15 amino acids. The CDR3 loop is CASSQFGGARETQYF. The CDR3 nucleotides read TGCGCCAGCAGCCAATTCGGGGGGGCCCGGGAGACCCAGTACTTC.

The chain is built from TRBV18 and TRBJ1-5; D is ambiguous. V gave up 3 bases and J gave up 5 bases, with 17 bases separating them. The CDR3 is 16 residues long. CDR1 and CDR2 from the germline V gene are KGHSH and LQKENI. This CDR3 reads CASSPLGRAEDQPQHF. The CDR3 region has the DNA TGTGCCAGCTCACCCTTGGGTCGCGCGGAAGATCAGCCCCAGCATTTT.

This sequence joins TRBV6-5 and TRBJ1-5; 8 bases fit TRBD1. This CDR3 is 14 amino acids long. CDR1 and CDR2 (germline): MNHEY, SVGAGI. V was clipped by 5 bases and J by 6 bases; unmatched bases: 6. The CDR3: CASSQTGDPQPQHF. The CDR3 DNA is TGTGCCAGCAGTCAGACAGGGGACCCTCAGCCCCAGCATTTT.

The chain combines TRBV9 with TRBJ2-1; D is unclear. The germline V gene has CDR1 SGDLS and CDR2 YYNGEE. The V end lost 0 bases, the J end lost 7 bases, and 11 bases lay between the germline ends. This CDR3 spans 14 amino acids. The CDR3 is CASSVGIAENEQFF. Written as DNA, the CDR3 is TGTGCCAGCAGCGTAGGGATAGCCGAGAATGAGCAGTTCTTC.

The rearrangement uses TRBV27 and TRBJ2-7, with D possibly matching TRBD1 (6 bases). The CDR3 is made up of 15 amino acids. The V end lost 6 bases, the J end lost 4 bases, and 19 bases lay between the germline ends. Germline assignment: CDR1 MNHEY and CDR2 SMNVEV (reference sequence). The CDR3 is CASSLTGTLVYEQYF. CDR3 DNA sequence: TGTGCCAGCAGCCTAACCGGGACATTAGTTTACGAGCAGTACTTC.

This clone has a handful of counts. The CDR3 region has the DNA TGTGCCAGCAGCCAGGGGTATTCCTACGAGCAGTACTTC. This translates into CASSQGYSYEQYF. This rearrangement joins TRBV6-1 to TRBJ2-7; TRBD1 might be the D (6 bases). This CDR3 comprises 13 residues. The germline gives CDR1 MNHNS, CDR2 SASEGT. V lost 6 bases to trimming and J lost 1 base, with 10 bases between them.

The CDR3 DNA reads TGTGCCAGCAGGACGACAGGAGAGTACAATGAGCAGTTCTTC. It yields the protein CASRTTGEYNEQFF. The rearrangement links TRBV27 to TRBJ2-1; D is perhaps TRBD1 (6 bases). The germline V gene encodes CDR1 MNHEY and CDR2 SMNVEV (reference sequence). V was cut by 6 bases and J by 4 bases, with 13 bases left in between. The CDR3 runs 14 residues.

The chain couples TRBV19 to TRBJ1-1, with D tentatively TRBD1 (5 bases). CDR3 length: 12 amino acids. Germline CDR1 LNHDA, CDR2 SQIVND (reference sequence). The V end was cut by 3 bases, the J end by 10 bases, with 12 bases between. CDR3 nucleotides: TGTGCCAGTAGTATGGATTGGGGCGGAGCTTTCTTT. Protein: CASSMDWGGAFF.

The genes are TRBV7-9 and TRBJ2-7, with D maybe TRBD2 (5 bases). V lost 0 bases to trimming and J lost 6 bases, with 9 bases between them. In germline, CDR1 is SEHNR, CDR2 FQNEAQ (reference sequence). The CDR3 is 13 amino acids. CDR3 amino acids: CASSLAGDGEQYF. The CDR3 region has the DNA TGTGCCAGCAGCTTAGCGGGAGATGGCGAGCAGTACTTC.

The gene calls are TRBV6-6 and TRBJ2-1; tentative D call: TRBD1 (6 bases). CDR1 and CDR2 from the germline V gene are MNHNY and SVGAGI (reference sequence). The CDR3 has 13 residues. V shed 2 bases and J shed 5 bases, with 7 bases lying between them. The CDR3 region is CASSYRTDNEQFF. The DNA of the CDR3 is TGTGCCAGCAGTTACCGGACAGACAATGAGCAGTTCTTC.

CDR3 sequence: CATTPAGLVLGPGELFF. The DNA for the CDR3 is TGTGCCACCACCCCGGCAGGTCTCGTGTTGGGTCCCGGGGAGCTGTTTTTT. The gene calls are TRBV19 and TRBJ2-2; D uncertain. Trimming left V 10 bases short and J 6 bases short, with 27 bases between. The CDR3 is made up of 17 amino acids. Germline CDR1 is LNHDA and CDR2 is SQIVND (reference sequence). Full variable domain (missing parts from reference TRBV19 and TRBJ2-2): DGGITQSPKYLFRKEGQNVTLSCEQNLNHDAMYWYRQDPGQGLRLIYYSQIVNDFQKGDIAEGYSVSREKKESFPLTVTSAQKNPTAFYLCATTPAGLVLGPGELFFGEGSRLTVL.